Presented here are 30 T cell receptor beta chains from one specimen sequenced in a study of metastatic and nonmetastatic thyroid tumors. MiXCR reprocessed the PCR reads for TCRdb. The sample lists 70,000 or so clones, about 14% seen once, with about 6% in the top ten. Patients had received no treatment of any kind before thyroid surgery. The material sequenced was blood. The receptors shown here come from a male donor with papillary thyroid cancer or a benign thyroid nodule (not recorded which). Some clones in this sample may be carry-over from other donors' samples.

This clone has at least ten counts. This sequence joins TRBV20-1 and TRBJ1-1; possible D gene TRBD1, 6 bases. Germline assignment: CDR1 DFQATT and CDR2 SNEGSKA (reference sequence). V lost 1 base and J 1 base, leaving 10 bases between the germline ends. This CDR3 region has 14 residues. The CDR3: CSARVGHPNTEAFF. DNA of the CDR3: TGCAGTGCTAGAGTGGGACACCCGAACACTGAAGCTTTCTTT.

This clone was seen repeatedly, ten times or more. Other DNA sequences in the sample encode the same CDR3. The chain links TRBV19 to TRBJ2-1, with TRBD2 matching 7 bases. The CDR3 loop spans 18 amino acids. Germline V lookup: CDR1 LNHDA, CDR2 SQIVND (reference sequence). After removal of 7 bases from V and 0 bases from J, the junction contained 15 bases not matched to a gene. The CDR3 loop reads CASTQGTGGHTSYNEQFF. DNA for the CDR3: TGTGCCAGTACTCAAGGGACGGGAGGCCATACCTCCTACAATGAGCAGTTCTTC. The whole variable domain, remainder taken from reference TRBV19 and TRBJ2-1, is DGGITQSPKYLFRKEGQNVTLSCEQNLNHDAMYWYRQDPGQGLRLIYYSQIVNDFQKGDIAEGYSVSREKKESFPLTVTSAQKNPTAFYLCASTQGTGGHTSYNEQFFGPGTRLTVL.

This clone showed up many times. The V gene is TRBV2, the J gene TRBJ2-1, with 9 bases identical to TRBD2. Germline CDR1 reads SNHLY; CDR2 reads FYNNEI. V was pared by 6 bases and J by 7 bases, with 4 bases of the junction left unmatched. The CDR3 runs to 13 residues. Here the CDR3 reads CASRASGENEQFF. CDR3 coding DNA: TGTGCCAGCAGGGCTAGCGGGGAGAATGAGCAGTTCTTC.

The chain has TRBV28 and TRBJ2-7, with 10 nucleotides matching TRBD2. Germline CDR1 reads MDHEN; CDR2 reads SYDVKM. The CDR3 is 15 residues long. V gave up 6 bases and J gave up 6 bases; unmatched junction bases: 11. In DNA, the CDR3 is TGTGCCAGCAGGTCGGGACTAGCGATAGTTGTCGAGCAGTACGTC. Residues: CASRSGLAIVVEQYV.

At least ten counts were recorded for this clone. V usage is TRBV20-1 and J usage is TRBJ2-6, with a tentative D call TRBD1 (5 bases). CDR1 is DFQATT and CDR2 is SNEGSKA in the germline V gene (reference sequence). The ends were cut back, 5 bases at V and 2 bases at J, with 10 bases in the middle. This CDR3 has 14 amino acids. The chain's CDR3 is CSASLGPGANVLTF. The CDR3 coding sequence is TGCAGTGCTTCTTTGGGGCCTGGGGCCAACGTCCTGACTTTC.

This clone was seen a few times. The genes are TRBV6-1 and TRBJ2-7; D remains unclear. There are 14 residues in the CDR3. The germline V and J ends were trimmed by 3 bases and 0 bases, with 9 bases remaining between them. The germline CDR1 and CDR2 sequences are MNHNS and SASEGT. The CDR3 nucleotides are TGTGCCAGCAGTGACTTATACGTCTCCTACGAGCAGTACGTC. Translation: CASSDLYVSYEQYV.

Comment on this clone: A much larger clone lies one base from this, so it may be a read error. V is TRBV4-3 and J is TRBJ2-7, with D tentatively TRBD1 (5 bases). Germline V gene sequence: CDR1 LGHNA, CDR2 YSLEER. V lost 1 base, J lost 5 bases, and 21 bases lay in between. This CDR3 is 17 amino acids long. The CDR3 DNA follows: TGCGCCAGCAGCCAAGGGGTAGAGTCAGGGTGGTCCCACGAGCAGTACTTC. Protein sequence: CASSQGVESGWSHEQYF.

This clone was counted ten times or more. The V and J genes are TRBV13 and TRBJ2-5; no clear D. The length of the CDR3 is 13 residues. CDR1 is PRHDT, CDR2 FYEKMQ, per germline (reference sequence). V shed 7 bases and J shed 2 bases, with 11 bases lying between them. CDR3 DNA sequence: TGTGCCAGCATGTGGCGACAACAAGAGACCCAGTACTTC. Residues: CASMWRQQETQYF.

The chain is built from TRBV27 and TRBJ2-7, with D unresolved. The V end lost 6 bases, the J end lost 0 bases, and 12 bases lay between the germline ends. Germline CDR1 MNHEY, CDR2 SMNVEV (reference sequence). There are 14 residues in the CDR3. The CDR3 sequence: CASRPYETSYEQYF. The DNA for the CDR3 is TGTGCCAGCAGACCCTATGAGACCTCCTACGAGCAGTACTTC.

This clone has at least ten counts. The genes are TRBV20-1 and TRBJ1-5; 8 bases agree with TRBD1. The CDR3 covers 14 residues. J was trimmed by 7 bases and V by 6 bases; bases with no gene match: 11. The germline V gene has CDR1 DFQATT and CDR2 SNEGSKA (reference sequence). CDR3 loop: CSAPDRGTGQPQHF. CDR3 bases: TGCAGTGCACCCGACAGGGGTACGGGGCAGCCCCAGCATTTT.

V usage is TRBV10-1 and J usage is TRBJ2-7, with D perhaps matching TRBD2 (5 bases). The CDR3 length is 16 residues. Germline-derived CDR1 and CDR2 are WNHNN and SYGVQD (reference sequence). Trimming took off 9 bases at V and 3 bases at J, with 24 bases between the two ends. The DNA of the CDR3 is TGCGCCAGACCCGGGGTCTGGCACCAACCCCACTACGAGCAGTACTTC. It translates to CARPGVWHQPHYEQYF.

This clone was found many times. This chain connects TRBV29-1 to TRBJ2-7, with 8 positions matching TRBD1. CDR1 is SQVTM, CDR2 ANQGSEA, per germline. J lost 4 bases, V lost 4 bases, and 9 bases had no gene match. CDR3 length: 14 amino acids. As DNA, the CDR3 is TGCAGCGTTGCGGGACAGGACAACTTTTACGAGCAGTACTTC. Encoded protein: CSVAGQDNFYEQYF.

This clone was detected many times. DNA for the CDR3: TGTGCCAGCAGCCCTTGGGGGGGAGGGCTCTCACCCGTCAATGAGCAGTTCTTC. It specifies CASSPWGGGLSPVNEQFF. J is TRBJ2-1 and V is TRBV9; 7 positions match TRBD2. From germline, CDR1 is SGDLS and CDR2 YYNGEE. Losses at the gene ends were 4 bases for V and 6 bases for J; bases not matched to a gene: 19. CDR3 length equals 18 residues.

Ten or more counts support this clone. This chain links TRBV19 with TRBJ1-3, with TRBD1 matching 7 bases. Germline V gene sequence: CDR1 LNHDA, CDR2 SQIVND (reference sequence). V was pared by 0 bases and J by 4 bases, with 6 bases of the junction left unmatched. The CDR3 runs 16 residues. For the CDR3, the DNA is TGTGCCAGTAGTATAGATCGACAGGGTTCGGGAAACACCATATATTTT. Translated, it gives CASSIDRQGSGNTIYF.

This clone appeared many times. This chain connects TRBV27 to TRBJ2-1; 8 positions agree with TRBD2. This CDR3 comprises 14 residues. Germline loops: CDR1 MNHEY, CDR2 SMNVEV (reference sequence). Trimming took 4 bases from V and 6 from J; bases not matched to a gene: 5. CDR3 amino acids: CASSSGTSGNEQFF. The CDR3 bases are TGTGCCAGCAGTTCCGGGACTAGTGGCAATGAGCAGTTCTTC.

This clone was observed at least ten times. This chain links TRBV6-2 or TRBV6-3 with TRBJ2-3, with D hard to call. The V gene lost 2 bases and the J gene lost 4 bases, with 4 bases spanning the gap. This CDR3 has 12 residues. Germline values: CDR1 MNHEY, CDR2 SVGEGT. CDR3 region: CASSYGPDTQYF. Here the CDR3 DNA reads TGTGCCAGCAGTTACGGACCAGATACGCAGTATTTT.

This clone came up a few times. This may stem from a read error, because a much larger clone lies one nucleotide away. This chain connects TRBV4-3 to TRBJ2-3; D unclear. CDR1 and CDR2 (germline): LGHNA, YSLEER. The CDR3 sequence is 14 residues long. CDR3 protein: CSSSQDDRTDTQYF. The CDR3 DNA sequence: TGCTCCAGCAGCCAAGATGACCGCACAGATACGCAGTATTTT.

On this clone: Since a much larger clone is just one base distant, this may be a read error. This CDR3 is also generated by other DNA sequences in the sample. The chain combines TRBV10-3 with TRBJ1-4; D not resolved. Trimming removed 9 bases from V and 4 bases from J, with 12 bases in between. Germline CDR1 is ENHRY and CDR2 is SYGVKD. CDR3 length equals 13 residues. The CDR3 coding sequence is TGTGCCATTGGGCAGCCCCTTAATGAAAAACTGTTTTTT. This gives the protein CAIGQPLNEKLFF.

This clone showed up many times. The chain recombines TRBV20-1 with TRBJ2-1, with 10 nucleotides matching TRBD2. This CDR3 spans 16 amino acids. J was trimmed by 1 base and V by 5 bases; bases with no gene match: 8. Looked up from germline, CDR1 is DFQATT and CDR2 is SNEGSKA (reference sequence). In DNA form, the CDR3 reads TGCAGTGCTGAAGGACTAGCGGTTTCATCCTACAATGAGCAGTTCTTC. Amino acid sequence: CSAEGLAVSSYNEQFF.

The chain joins TRBV27 to TRBJ2-7; 10 bases map to TRBD2. In germline, CDR1 is MNHEY, CDR2 SMNVEV (reference sequence). The CDR3 extends over 16 amino acids. J was trimmed by 2 bases and V by 3 bases; bases with no gene match: 7. The chain's CDR3 is CASSFSGRASAYEQYF. As DNA, the CDR3 is TGTGCCAGCAGTTTCAGCGGGAGGGCCTCGGCCTACGAGCAGTACTTC.

This clone was seen only once. The chain is built from TRBV20-1 and TRBJ1-5; 8 nucleotides align to TRBD1. CDR3 size: 15 residues. Germline V lookup: CDR1 DFQATT, CDR2 SNEGSKA (reference sequence). V shed 3 bases and J 4 bases; nucleotides not matched to a gene: 8. This CDR3 reads CSASVETGANQPQHF. The CDR3 coding sequence is TGCAGTGCTAGTGTCGAGACAGGGGCTAATCAGCCCCAGCATTTT.

This clone was found many times. This chain links TRBV6-2 or TRBV6-3 with TRBJ2-3, with no clear D. V was shortened by 6 bases and J by 2 bases, with 18 bases between the two germline ends. This CDR3 region has 16 residues. CDR1 MNHEY and CDR2 SVGEGT come from the germline V gene. CDR3 amino acids: CASSPIPAQITDTQYF. CDR3 bases: TGTGCCAGCAGCCCCATTCCTGCACAGATCACAGATACGCAGTATTTT.

V is TRBV7-6 and J is TRBJ2-7, with 8 bases lining up with TRBD2. The CDR3 is 15 amino acids. Germline lookup yields CDR1 SGHVS and CDR2 FNYEAQ. Losses at the gene ends were 1 base for V and 0 bases for J; bases not matched to a gene: 2. The CDR3 is CASSLESGGSYEQYF. The DNA for the CDR3 is TGTGCCAGCAGCTTAGAGAGCGGGGGCTCCTACGAGCAGTACTTC.

This clone was counted at least ten times. Other nucleotide sequences from this sample produce the same CDR3. V and J are TRBV12-5 and TRBJ2-2; 7 nucleotides line up with TRBD1. The CDR3 covers 16 residues. Per the germline V gene, CDR1 is LGHNT and CDR2 is FRNRAP. Trimming removed 3 bases from V and 4 bases from J; junction bases left unmatched: 8. DNA for the CDR3: TGTGCTAGTGGTTTTGTAACAGGGGACACCACCGGGGAGCTGTTTTTT. It codes for CASGFVTGDTTGELFF. The entire variable domain, with the rest obtained from reference TRBV12-5 and TRBJ2-2, is as follows: DARVTQTPRHKVTEMGQEVTMRCQPILGHNTVFWYRQTMMQGLELLAYFRNRAPLDDSGMPKDRFSAEMPDATLATLKIQPSEPRDSAVYFCASGFVTGDTTGELFFGEGSRLTVL.

V usage is TRBV20-1 and J usage is TRBJ2-3, with 7 bases fitting TRBD2. CDR1 and CDR2 from the germline V gene are DFQATT and SNEGSKA (reference sequence). V shed 5 bases and J 1 base; nucleotides not matched to a gene: 3. CDR3 length equals 13 residues. The CDR3 DNA is TGCAGTGCTGTGACTAGCTGCACAGATACGCAGTATTTT. This encodes CSAVTSCTDTQYF.

This clone occurred many times. The chain links TRBV20-1 to TRBJ1-2; the D gene is possibly TRBD1 (5 bases). The ends were cut back, 5 bases at V and 6 bases at J, with 16 bases in the middle. The CDR3 runs to 13 residues. Germline loops: CDR1 DFQATT, CDR2 SNEGSKA (reference sequence). In DNA form, the CDR3 reads TGCAGTGCTCAGCCGTCGAGGGGAGATGGCTACACCTTC. Protein product: CSAQPSRGDGYTF.

This chain connects TRBV20-1 to TRBJ2-7; 7 bases fit TRBD2. This CDR3 is 15 amino acids long. V lost 1 base, J lost 3 bases, and 9 bases stayed unmatched. Germline V gene data show CDR1 as DFQATT and CDR2 as SNEGSKA (reference sequence). The CDR3 spells CSARGIGGVGYEQYF. CDR3 nucleotide sequence: TGCAGTGCTAGAGGCATTGGGGGGGTTGGCTACGAGCAGTACTTC.

This clone was seen many times. A junction boundary mismatches the germline segment, possibly from a read error. The chain recombines TRBV10-1 with TRBJ2-1; D may be TRBD1 (6 bases). The germline gives CDR1 WNHNN, CDR2 SYGVQD (reference sequence). The CDR3 is made up of 14 amino acids. CDR3 loop: CASSADRFRPQVIF. CDR3 in DNA: TGCGCCAGCAGTGCGGACAGATTTCGGCCCCAAGTGATCTTC.

The sample holds many counts of this clone. A clone one base away is much larger, so this may be a read error. The chain is built from TRBV27 and TRBJ1-5; TRBD1 matches at 9 bases. The CDR3 is 14 residues long. Germline V lookup: CDR1 MNHEY, CDR2 SMNVEV (reference sequence). Here the CDR3 reads CASRQGGSSQPQHF. The CDR3 nucleotides read TGTGCCAGCCGACAGGGGGGGAGCAGTCAGCCCCAGCATTTT.

Points on this clone: A much larger clone differs from this one at a single base, so this may be a read error. The chain recombines TRBV29-1 with TRBJ1-1; D gene unclear. This CDR3 is built from 11 residues. Trimming took off 8 bases at V and 11 bases at J, with 18 bases between the two ends. Germline V lookup: CDR1 SQVTM, CDR2 ANQGSEA. Written as DNA, the CDR3 is TGCAGCTTTGCATCCGGAGTATGGGCTTTCTTT. This encodes CSFASGVWAFF.